A selection of T cell receptor beta chains follows, all from one sample in a study of T-cell memory formation after mild COVID-19. TCRdb fed the 5' RACE reads into MiXCR, producing one record per CDR3 protein. Of around 250,000 distinct CDR3 sequences in the sample, 15% to 20% were seen once. What was sequenced was PBMCs or a T cell subset sorted from them (not recorded which). The source is a man younger than 35 who had mild COVID-19 (a few samples of this study predate the infection). Cell type and time point are not known. CDR3s include the opening cysteine and the closing phenylalanine or tryptophan. D genes are given only for firm matches. Only part of the rows carry a size: once, few, many, or a class if the clone is expanded.

V gene: TRBV6-5
D gene: .
J gene: TRBJ1-1
clone size: .
CDR3 protein: CASSYRGGSAFF
CDR3 DNA: TGTGCCAGCAGTTACCGTGGGGGTTCAGCTTTCTTT

V gene: TRBV7-2
D gene: .
J gene: TRBJ2-1
clone size: .
CDR3 protein: CASSLDTGEQFF
CDR3 DNA: TGTGCCAGCAGCTTAGACACGGGGGAGCAGTTCTTC

V gene: TRBV3-1
D gene: TRBD2
J gene: TRBJ2-3
clone size: .
CDR3 protein: CASSLDRLAGGHTDTQYF
CDR3 DNA: TGTGCCAGCAGCCTCGACCGACTAGCGGGGGGGCACACAGATACGCAGTATTTT

V gene: TRBV6-5
D gene: TRBD1
J gene: TRBJ2-1
clone size: few
CDR3 protein: CASSFRGTGGGEQFF
CDR3 DNA: TGTGCCAGCAGTTTTCGCGGGACAGGGGGGGGTGAGCAGTTCTTC

V gene: TRBV5-6
D gene: .
J gene: TRBJ2-2
clone size: few
CDR3 protein: CASSIPGRSGELFF
CDR3 DNA: TGTGCCAGCAGCATACCGGGACGGTCCGGGGAGCTGTTTTTT

V gene: TRBV7-2
D gene: .
J gene: TRBJ1-2
clone size: .
CDR3 protein: CASSLRGYGYTF
CDR3 DNA: TGTGCCAGCAGCCTTAGGGGTTATGGCTACACCTTC

V gene: TRBV6-5
D gene: .
J gene: TRBJ2-1
clone size: few
CDR3 protein: CASSYRTGKYNEQFF
CDR3 DNA: TGTGCCAGCAGTTACCGAACAGGGAAGTACAATGAGCAGTTCTTC

V gene: TRBV28
D gene: TRBD1
J gene: TRBJ2-3
clone size: few
CDR3 protein: CASSPGTGASTDTQYF
CDR3 DNA: TGTGCCAGCAGTCCTGGGACAGGGGCTAGCACAGATACGCAGTATTTT

V gene: TRBV7-2
D gene: .
J gene: TRBJ2-1
clone size: .
CDR3 protein: CASSRGGTGSYNEQFF
CDR3 DNA: TGTGCCAGCAGCCGGGGGGGGACAGGCTCCTACAATGAGCAGTTCTTC

V gene: TRBV6-5
D gene: .
J gene: TRBJ2-6
clone size: few
CDR3 protein: CASVARRSGANVLTF
CDR3 DNA: TGTGCCAGCGTCGCACGGCGCTCTGGGGCCAACGTCCTGACTTTC

V gene: TRBV6-2/TRBV6-3
D gene: .
J gene: TRBJ2-7
clone size: many
CDR3 protein: CASSESSYEQYF
CDR3 DNA: TGTGCCAGCAGTGAAAGTTCCTACGAGCAGTACTTC

V gene: TRBV6-1
D gene: .
J gene: TRBJ1-5
clone size: few
CDR3 protein: CASSDQHRVPNQPQHF
CDR3 DNA: TGTGCCAGCAGTGACCAACACCGGGTCCCCAATCAGCCCCAGCATTTT

V gene: TRBV6-1
D gene: .
J gene: TRBJ2-1
clone size: .
CDR3 protein: CASYPPGRPGEQFF
CDR3 DNA: TGTGCCAGCTATCCCCCGGGGCGCCCGGGAGAGCAGTTCTTC

V gene: TRBV5-1
D gene: .
J gene: TRBJ2-5
clone size: .
CDR3 protein: CASSLGGTEETQYF
CDR3 DNA: TGCGCCAGCAGCTTGGGGGGAACGGAAGAGACCCAGTACTTC

V gene: TRBV5-1
D gene: TRBD1
J gene: TRBJ1-1
clone size: .
CDR3 protein: CASSLIGTGNTEAFF
CDR3 DNA: TGCGCCAGCAGCTTGATAGGGACAGGGAACACTGAAGCTTTCTTT

V gene: TRBV29-1
D gene: .
J gene: TRBJ1-1
clone size: .
CDR3 protein: CSVASQGTEAFF
CDR3 DNA: TGCAGCGTTGCTTCGCAGGGCACTGAAGCTTTCTTT

V gene: TRBV5-1
D gene: TRBD1
J gene: TRBJ2-2
clone size: .
CDR3 protein: CASSWRTGLTGELFF
CDR3 DNA: TGCGCCAGCAGCTGGCGGACAGGATTAACCGGGGAGCTGTTTTTT

V gene: TRBV3-1
D gene: .
J gene: TRBJ2-5
clone size: many
CDR3 protein: CASSQDPSSQETQYF
CDR3 DNA: TGTGCCAGCAGCCAAGATCCGTCATCCCAAGAGACCCAGTACTTC